This T cell receptor beta chain appears in the sequencing data of a study of blood T cells in healthy people across ages. Then a second PCR, running roughly 7 to 11 cycles, was carried out with a sample-barcoded 5' primer and a J-beta primer mix. Template switching added a 12-random-nucleotide identifier to every cDNA molecule. TCRdb fed the 5' RACE reads into MiXCR, producing one record per CDR3 protein. The sample lists about 680,000 distinct CDR3 sequences, 49% seen once, with approximately 32% in the top ten. This clonotype was seen just once. Trimming took 7 bases from V and 5 from J, leaving 18 bases between them. CDR1 and CDR2 from the germline V gene are SGHRS and YFSETQ. CDR3 length: 14 residues. Every sample had a minimum of 6.5 million PBMCs isolated.

The TCR sequence derives from a woman aged 55 to 70 in good health. The chain combines TRBV5-1 with TRBJ1-2, with D tentatively TRBD1 (5 bases). What was sequenced was blood. CDR3: CASLGDDYLYGYTF. The CDR3 coding sequence is TGCGCCAGCTTGGGGGACGATTACCTATATGGCTACACCTTC.